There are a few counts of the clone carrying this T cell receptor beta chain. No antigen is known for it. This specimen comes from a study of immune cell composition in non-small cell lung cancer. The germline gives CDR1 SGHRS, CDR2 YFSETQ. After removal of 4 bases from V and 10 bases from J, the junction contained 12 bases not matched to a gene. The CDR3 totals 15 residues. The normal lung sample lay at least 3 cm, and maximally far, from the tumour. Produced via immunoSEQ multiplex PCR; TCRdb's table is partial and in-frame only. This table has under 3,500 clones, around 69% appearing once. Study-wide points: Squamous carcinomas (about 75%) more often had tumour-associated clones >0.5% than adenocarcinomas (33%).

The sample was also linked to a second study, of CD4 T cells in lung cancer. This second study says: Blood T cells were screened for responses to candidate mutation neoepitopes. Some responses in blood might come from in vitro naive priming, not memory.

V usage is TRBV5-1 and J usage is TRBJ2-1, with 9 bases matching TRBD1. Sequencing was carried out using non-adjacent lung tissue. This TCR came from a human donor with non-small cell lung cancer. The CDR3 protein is CASSLEGRTGGEQFF. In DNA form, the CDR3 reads TGCGCCAGCAGCCTTGAGGGGAGAACAGGGGGCGAGCAGTTCTTC.